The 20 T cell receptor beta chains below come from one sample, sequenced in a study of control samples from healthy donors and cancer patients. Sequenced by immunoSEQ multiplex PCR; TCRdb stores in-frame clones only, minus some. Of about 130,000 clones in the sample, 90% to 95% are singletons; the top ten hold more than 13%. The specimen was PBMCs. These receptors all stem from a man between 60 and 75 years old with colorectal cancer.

Here the CDR3 reads CASSSGQSYEQYF. The CDR3 DNA reads as TGTGCCAGCAGTTCGGGACAGTCCTACGAGCAGTACTTC. V gene TRBV27 combines with J gene TRBJ2-7, with 7 bases lining up with TRBD1. Germline V lookup: CDR1 MNHEY, CDR2 SMNVEV (reference sequence). This CDR3 region has 13 residues. The J segment lost 1 base and the V segment lost 4 bases, leaving 1 base of the junction unmatched.

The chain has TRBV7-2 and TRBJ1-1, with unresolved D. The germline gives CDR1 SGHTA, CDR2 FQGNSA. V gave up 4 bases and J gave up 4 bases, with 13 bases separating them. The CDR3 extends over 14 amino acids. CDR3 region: CASSSSGWGTEAFF. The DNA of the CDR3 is TGTGCCAGCAGCTCCTCAGGATGGGGCACTGAAGCTTTCTTT.

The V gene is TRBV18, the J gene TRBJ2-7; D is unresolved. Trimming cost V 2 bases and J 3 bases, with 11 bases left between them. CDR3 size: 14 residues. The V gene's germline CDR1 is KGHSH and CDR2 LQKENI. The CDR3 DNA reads TGTGCCAGCTCACCATCAGACAAGAACTACGAGCAGTACTTC. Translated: CASSPSDKNYEQYF.

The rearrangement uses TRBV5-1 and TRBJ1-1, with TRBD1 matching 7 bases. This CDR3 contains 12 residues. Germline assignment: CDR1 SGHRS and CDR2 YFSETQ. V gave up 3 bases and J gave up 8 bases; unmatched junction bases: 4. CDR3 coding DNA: TGCGCCAGCAGCTCTGACAGGGTGGAAGCTTTCTTT. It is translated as CASSSDRVEAFF. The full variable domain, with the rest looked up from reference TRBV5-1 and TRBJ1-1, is KAGVTQTPRYLIKTRGQQVTLSCSPISGHRSVSWYQQTPGQGLQFLFEYFSETQRNKGNFPGRFSGRQFSNSRSEMNVSTLELGDSALYLCASSSDRVEAFFGQGTRLTVV.

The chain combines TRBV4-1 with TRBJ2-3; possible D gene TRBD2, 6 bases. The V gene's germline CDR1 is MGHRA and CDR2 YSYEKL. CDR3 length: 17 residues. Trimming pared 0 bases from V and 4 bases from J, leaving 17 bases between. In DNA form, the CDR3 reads TGCGCCAGCAGCCAAGATCGCGGGAACTCCGGGGCAGATACGCAGTATTTT. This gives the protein CASSQDRGNSGADTQYF.

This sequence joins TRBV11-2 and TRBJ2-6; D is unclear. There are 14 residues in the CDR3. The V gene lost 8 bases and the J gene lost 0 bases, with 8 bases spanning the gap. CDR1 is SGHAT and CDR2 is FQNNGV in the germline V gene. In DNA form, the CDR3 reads TGTGCCAGCGGCATGAACTCTGGGGCCAACGTCCTGACTTTC. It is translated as CASGMNSGANVLTF.

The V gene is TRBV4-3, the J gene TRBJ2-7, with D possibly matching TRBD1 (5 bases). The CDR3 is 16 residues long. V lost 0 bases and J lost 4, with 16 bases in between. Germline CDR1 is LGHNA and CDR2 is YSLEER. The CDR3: CASSQDRQGGRYEQYF. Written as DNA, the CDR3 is TGCGCCAGCAGCCAAGATCGGCAGGGCGGAAGGTACGAGCAGTACTTC.

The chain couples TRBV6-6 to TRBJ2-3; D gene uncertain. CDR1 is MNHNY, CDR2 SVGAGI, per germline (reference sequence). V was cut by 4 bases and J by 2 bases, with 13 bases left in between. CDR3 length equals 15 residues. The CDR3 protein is CASSSIAGYTDTQYF. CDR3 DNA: TGTGCCAGCAGTTCCATAGCCGGGTACACAGATACGCAGTATTTT.

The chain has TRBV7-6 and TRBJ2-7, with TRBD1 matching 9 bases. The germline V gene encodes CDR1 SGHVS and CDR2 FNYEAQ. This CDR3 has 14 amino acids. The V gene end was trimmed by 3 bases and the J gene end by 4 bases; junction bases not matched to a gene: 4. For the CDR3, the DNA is TGTGCCAGCAGCTTGACAGGGGGGATATACGAGCAGTACTTC. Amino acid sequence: CASSLTGGIYEQYF. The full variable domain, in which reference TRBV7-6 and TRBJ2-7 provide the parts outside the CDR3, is GAGVSQSPRYKVTKRGQDVALRCDPISGHVSLYWYRQALGQGPEFLTYFNYEAQQDKSGLPNDRFSAERPEGSISTLTIQRTEQRDSAMYRCASSLTGGIYEQYFGPGTRLTVT.

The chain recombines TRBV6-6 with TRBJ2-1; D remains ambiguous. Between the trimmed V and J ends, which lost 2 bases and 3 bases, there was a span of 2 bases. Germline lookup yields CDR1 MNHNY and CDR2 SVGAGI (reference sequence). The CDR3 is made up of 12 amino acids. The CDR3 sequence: CASSYGYNEQFF. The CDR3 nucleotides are TGTGCCAGCAGTTACGGCTACAATGAGCAGTTCTTC.

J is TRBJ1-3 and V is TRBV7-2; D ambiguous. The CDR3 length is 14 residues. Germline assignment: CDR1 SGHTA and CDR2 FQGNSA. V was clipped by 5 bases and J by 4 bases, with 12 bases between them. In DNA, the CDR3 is TGTGCCAGCAGCCCCGGTAGTTCCGGAAACACCATATATTTT. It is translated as CASSPGSSGNTIYF.

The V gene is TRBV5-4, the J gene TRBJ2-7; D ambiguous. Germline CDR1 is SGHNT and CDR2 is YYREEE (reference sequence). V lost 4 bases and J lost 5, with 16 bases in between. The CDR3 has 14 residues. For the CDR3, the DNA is TGTGCCAGCAGCCCGGCCCCAGGCGGCGACGAGCAGTACTTC. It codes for CASSPAPGGDEQYF. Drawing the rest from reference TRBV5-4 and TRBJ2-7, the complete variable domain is ETGVTQSPTHLIKTRGQQVTLRCSSQSGHNTVSWYQQALGQGPQFIFQYYREEENGRGNFPPRFSGLQFPNYSSELNVNALELDDSALYLCASSPAPGGDEQYFGPGTRLTVT.

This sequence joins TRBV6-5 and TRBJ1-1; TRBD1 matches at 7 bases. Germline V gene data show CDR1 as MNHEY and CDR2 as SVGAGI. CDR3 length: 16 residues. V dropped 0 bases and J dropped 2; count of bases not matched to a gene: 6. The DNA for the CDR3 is TGTGCCAGCAGTTACTCGAGCCCAGGGGGTAACACTGAAGCTTTCTTT. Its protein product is CASSYSSPGGNTEAFF.

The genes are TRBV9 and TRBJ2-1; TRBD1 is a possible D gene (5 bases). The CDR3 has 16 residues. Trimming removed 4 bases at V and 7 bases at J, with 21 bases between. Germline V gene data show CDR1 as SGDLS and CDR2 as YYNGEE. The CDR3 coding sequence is TGTGCCAGCAGCCCAGGGCCGCAGGGTTTTGGGAATGAGCAGTTCTTC. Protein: CASSPGPQGFGNEQFF.

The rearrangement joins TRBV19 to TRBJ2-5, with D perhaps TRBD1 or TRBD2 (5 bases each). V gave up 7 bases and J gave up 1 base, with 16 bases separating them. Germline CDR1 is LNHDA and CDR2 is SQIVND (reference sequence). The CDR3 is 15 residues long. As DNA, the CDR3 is TGTGCCAGTAATAAAGGCAGGGACCTCCAAGAGACCCAGTACTTC. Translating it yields CASNKGRDLQETQYF.

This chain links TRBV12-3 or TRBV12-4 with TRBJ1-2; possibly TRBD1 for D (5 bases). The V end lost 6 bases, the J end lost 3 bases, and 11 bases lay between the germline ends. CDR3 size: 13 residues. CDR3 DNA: TGTGCCAGCAGAGCCGACAGTGACTATGGCTACACCTTC. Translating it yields CASRADSDYGYTF.

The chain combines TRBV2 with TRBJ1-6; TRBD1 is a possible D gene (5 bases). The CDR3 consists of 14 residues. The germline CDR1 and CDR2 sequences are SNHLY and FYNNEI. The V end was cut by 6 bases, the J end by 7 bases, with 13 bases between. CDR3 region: CASREGRLNSPLHF. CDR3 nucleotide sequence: TGTGCCAGCAGGGAGGGACGGTTGAATTCACCCCTCCACTTT.

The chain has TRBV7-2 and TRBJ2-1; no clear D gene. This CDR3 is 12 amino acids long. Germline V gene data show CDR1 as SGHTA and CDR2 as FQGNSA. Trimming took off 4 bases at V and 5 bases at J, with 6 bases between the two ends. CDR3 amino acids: CASSSLNNEQFF. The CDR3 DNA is TGTGCCAGCAGCTCTTTAAACAATGAGCAGTTCTTC.

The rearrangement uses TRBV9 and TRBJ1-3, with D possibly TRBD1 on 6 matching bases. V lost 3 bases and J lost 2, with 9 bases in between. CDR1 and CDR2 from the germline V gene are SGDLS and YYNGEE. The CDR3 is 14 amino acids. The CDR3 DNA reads TGTGCCAGCAGCGCAGGACAGCCTGGAAACACCATATATTTT. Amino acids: CASSAGQPGNTIYF.

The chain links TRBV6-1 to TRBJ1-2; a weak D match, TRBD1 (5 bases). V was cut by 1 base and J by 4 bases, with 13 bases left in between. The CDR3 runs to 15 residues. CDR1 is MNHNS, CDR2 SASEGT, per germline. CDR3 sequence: CASSEGRTPRYGYTF. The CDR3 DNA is TGTGCCAGCAGTGAAGGAAGGACACCGCGCTATGGCTACACCTTC.